Listed below are T cell receptor beta chains from one sample, sequenced in a study of T cell responses to AZD1222 COVID-19 vaccine. Sequencing was performed with immunoSEQ multiplex PCR; in TCRdb, only in-frame clones are kept and a portion is missing. The table lists under 150,000 clones, 75% to 95% of them singletons. Sample: peripheral blood, taken 28 days after the second AZD1222 dose. These receptors all come from an adult who received the AZD1222 COVID-19 vaccine. CDR3s include the opening cysteine and the closing phenylalanine or tryptophan. Fields, in order: D gene, clone size, V gene, J gene, CDR3 protein, CDR3 DNA. D genes are given only for firm matches. Clone size, where shown, is once, few, many, or a class for clones that have expanded.

>TRBD2|.|TRBV3-1/TRBV3-2|TRBJ2-5
CASSQGGGGAWETQYF
TGTGCCAGCAGCCAAGGAGGCGGGGGGGCATGGGAGACCCAGTACTTC
>TRBD1|.|TRBV24-1|TRBJ1-2
CATSDFRQGNYGYTF
TGTGCCACCAGTGATTTCAGACAGGGCAACTATGGCTACACCTTC
>.|.|TRBV2|TRBJ2-1
CASSEAPRNEQFF
TGTGCCAGCAGTGAAGCACCTCGCAATGAGCAGTTCTTC
>TRBD1|.|TRBV30|TRBJ1-5
CAWSGQGNQPQHF
TGTGCCTGGAGTGGACAGGGAAATCAGCCCCAGCATTTT
>.|.|TRBV19|TRBJ1-1
CASSIWGLKNTEAFF
TGTGCCAGTAGTATATGGGGACTTAAGAACACTGAAGCTTTCTTT
>.|.|TRBV27|TRBJ1-1
CASSPRGGGTEAFF
TGTGCCAGCAGCCCCAGGGGAGGGGGGACTGAAGCTTTCTTT
>TRBD1|.|TRBV6-1|TRBJ1-3
CASSEARSRGLRGNTIYF
TGTGCCAGCAGTGAAGCTAGATCTAGGGGGCTGAGGGGAAACACCATATATTTT
>.|.|TRBV6-5|TRBJ2-3
CASSKTGDTQYF
TGTGCCAGCAGTAAGACGGGGGATACGCAGTATTTT
>.|.|TRBV7-9|TRBJ2-3
CASSRSQTDTQYF
TGTGCCAGCAGCCGGAGCCAGACGGATACGCAGTATTTT
>.|.|TRBV7-9|TRBJ1-1
CASSLVTTEAFF
TGTGCCAGCAGCTTAGTCACCACTGAAGCTTTCTTT
>TRBD2|.|TRBV9|TRBJ2-5
CASSEGRAPGQETQYF
TGTGCCAGCAGCGAGGGGAGGGCCCCGGGGCAAGAGACCCAGTACTTC
>.|once|TRBV5-1|TRBJ1-1
CASSLGVSGRDAEAFF
TGCGCCAGCAGCTTGGGCGTCTCTGGGAGGGACGCTGAAGCTTTCTTT
>.|.|TRBV21-1|TRBJ2-2
CASSRLASREITGELFF
TGTGCCAGCAGCCGCCTAGCGAGCAGGGAGATCACCGGGGAGCTGTTTTTT
>.|.|TRBV18|TRBJ1-5
CASSPWDIDQPQHF
TGTGCCAGCTCACCATGGGACATAGATCAGCCCCAGCATTTT
>.|.|TRBV2|TRBJ1-5
CASSEEGEQPQHF
TGTGCCAGCAGTGAAGAAGGTGAGCAGCCCCAGCATTTT
>TRBD2|.|TRBV13|TRBJ2-1
CASSLYSGKRNEQFF
TGTGCCAGCAGCTTATATAGCGGGAAACGTAATGAGCAGTTCTTC
>.|.|TRBV30|TRBJ1-1
CARTAIALNTEAFF
TGTGCCAGGACAGCGATCGCCCTGAACACTGAAGCTTTCTTT
>.|.|TRBV18|TRBJ1-5
CASSPRAWDGRPQHF
TGTGCCAGCTCACCCCGAGCGTGGGATGGTAGGCCCCAGCATTTT
>.|once|TRBV5-6|TRBJ1-1
CASRGGAEAFF
TGTGCCAGTAGGGGTGGGGCTGAAGCTTTCTTT
>.|.|TRBV9|TRBJ1-3
CASSPSTGPSGNTIYF
TGTGCCAGCAGCCCTTCGACAGGCCCCTCTGGAAACACCATATATTTT
>TRBD1|.|TRBV14|TRBJ2-7
CASSLSTGLYEQYF
TGTGCCAGCAGCCTATCGACAGGGCTCTACGAGCAGTACTTC
>.|.|TRBV15|TRBJ2-1
CATSTWLAGSSYNEQFF
TGTGCCACCAGCACCTGGCTCGCGGGAAGCTCCTACAATGAGCAGTTCTTC
>TRBD1|.|TRBV6-2/TRBV6-3|TRBJ2-1
CASSYSGTGFKFF
TGTGCCAGCAGTTACTCGGGGACAGGGTTTAAGTTCTTC
>.|.|TRBV7-8|TRBJ2-5
CASSFSGTEETQYF
TGTGCCAGCAGCTTTAGCGGAACAGAAGAGACCCAGTACTTC
>.|.|TRBV5-1|TRBJ2-1
CASSLRGEQFF
TGCGCCAGCAGCTTGCGGGGGGAGCAGTTCTTC
>.|.|TRBV24-1|TRBJ1-2
CATSDASRGYTF
TGTGCCACCAGTGATGCCTCGCGAGGCTACACCTTC
>.|.|TRBV20-1|TRBJ2-3
CSASKGDTQYF
TGCAGTGCTAGTAAAGGAGATACGCAGTATTTT
>.|.|TRBV10-3|TRBJ1-2
CATPASRVGGYTF
TGTGCCACACCAGCAAGCAGGGTCGGGGGCTACACCTTC
>.|.|TRBV6-5|TRBJ1-1
CASSYSGGNTEAFF
TGTGCCAGCAGTTACTCTGGGGGGAACACTGAAGCTTTCTTT
>.|.|TRBV11-2|TRBJ2-7
CASSLGSRTLSYEQYF
TGTGCCAGCAGCTTAGGGTCCAGGACCCTTTCCTACGAGCAGTACTTC
>.|.|TRBV6-2/TRBV6-3|TRBJ2-1
CASSYSSVREQFF
TGTGCCAGCAGTTACTCGAGCGTCAGGGAGCAGTTCTTC
>TRBD2|.|TRBV11-2|TRBJ2-5
CASRGLAGTPETQYF
TGTGCCAGCAGGGGGTTAGCGGGGACTCCGGAGACCCAGTACTTC
>TRBD2|.|TRBV5-1|TRBJ2-1
CASSEEGGRGNEQFF
TGCGCCAGCAGCGAGGAGGGCGGGAGGGGAAATGAGCAGTTCTTC
>TRBD2|.|TRBV11-2|TRBJ2-2
CASNPTSGNTGELFF
TGTGCCAGCAACCCGACTAGCGGAAACACCGGGGAGCTGTTTTTT
>TRBD2|.|TRBV30|TRBJ2-7
CAWRGNGGASHEQYF
TGTGCCTGGAGAGGTAACGGGGGGGCCTCTCACGAGCAGTACTTC
>TRBD1|.|TRBV7-8|TRBJ2-2
CASSSGQGSNTGELFF
TGTGCCAGCAGCTCCGGACAGGGATCGAACACCGGGGAGCTGTTTTTT
>TRBD1|.|TRBV24-1|TRBJ1-5
CATSDFGTGGNQPQHF
TGTGCCACCAGTGATTTCGGGACAGGGGGCAATCAGCCCCAGCATTTT
>TRBD1|.|TRBV6-5|TRBJ2-2
CASSSPDRVSGELFF
TGTGCCAGCAGTTCCCCGGACAGGGTCTCCGGGGAGCTGTTTTTT
>.|.|TRBV2|TRBJ2-1
CASSGGYNEQFF
TGTGCCAGCAGTGGGGGCTACAATGAGCAGTTCTTC
>.|.|TRBV9|TRBJ1-1
CASSATGYPEAFF
TGTGCCAGCAGCGCGACAGGCTACCCCGAAGCTTTCTTT
>TRBD2|few|TRBV10-3|TRBJ2-2
CAISESASGGTGELFF
TGTGCCATCAGTGAGTCGGCTAGCGGGGGAACTGGGGAGCTGTTTTTT
>.|.|TRBV4-1|TRBJ1-5
CASSQGQVGNQPQHF
TGCGCCAGCAGCCAAGGGCAGGTGGGCAATCAGCCCCAGCATTTT
>.|.|TRBV28|TRBJ2-2
CASSSPSGIPSNTGELFF
TGTGCCAGCAGTTCCCCCTCGGGTATACCCTCGAACACCGGGGAGCTGTTTTTT
>TRBD1|.|TRBV27|TRBJ2-1
CASSKYRGLLYNEQFF
TGTGCCAGCAGTAAATACAGGGGGCTGTTATACAATGAGCAGTTCTTC
>.|.|TRBV4-2|TRBJ1-5
CASSQGGRGDNQPQHF
TGTGCCAGCAGCCAAGGGGGGAGGGGGGATAATCAGCCCCAGCATTTT
>TRBD2|.|TRBV11-2|TRBJ2-1
CASSTPPGLAGGGEQFF
TGTGCCAGCAGCACGCCGCCGGGACTAGCGGGGGGGGGTGAGCAGTTCTTC
>.|.|TRBV6-5|TRBJ1-5
CASSRKPSNQPQHF
TGTGCCAGCAGTCGGAAACCTAGCAATCAGCCCCAGCATTTT
>.|.|TRBV5-1|TRBJ2-7
CASSPQVPSYEQYF
TGCGCCAGCAGCCCACAGGTTCCCTCCTACGAGCAGTACTTC
>.|.|TRBV28|TRBJ1-4
CASSLRGEKLFF
TGTGCCAGCAGTTTACGAGGAGAAAAACTGTTTTTT
>.|.|TRBV6-1|TRBJ1-2
CASSEANYGGYTF
TGTGCCAGCAGTGAAGCTAATTACGGCGGCTACACCTTC
>TRBD1|few|TRBV5-1|TRBJ2-1
CASSREGQGVLVRNNEQFF
TGCGCCAGCAGCCGAGAGGGACAGGGGGTCCTCGTTCGAAACAATGAGCAGTTCTTC
>.|.|TRBV5-6|TRBJ2-5
CASSLLNQVETQYF
TGTGCCAGCAGCTTACTAAACCAAGTCGAGACCCAGTACTTC
>.|.|TRBV19|TRBJ1-2
CASRSFYGYTF
TGTGCCAGTAGGAGCTTCTATGGCTACACCTTC
>TRBD2|once|TRBV6-4|TRBJ2-2
CASSDSAGATGELFF
TGTGCCAGCAGTGACTCGGCGGGAGCCACCGGGGAGCTGTTTTTT
>.|.|TRBV3-1/TRBV3-2|TRBJ2-2
CASSLRRDWGRANTGELFF
TGTGCCAGCAGCCTCAGGCGGGATTGGGGCAGGGCGAACACCGGGGAGCTGTTTTTT
>.|.|TRBV2|TRBJ2-3
CASSQQDIQTDTQYF
TGTGCCAGCAGCCAACAGGACATTCAAACAGATACGCAGTATTTT
>TRBD2|.|TRBV2|TRBJ2-1
CASSIAGDAYNEQFF
TGTGCCAGCAGTATAGCGGGAGATGCCTACAATGAGCAGTTCTTC
>TRBD1|few|TRBV5-1|TRBJ1-1
CASSLLGQGTEAFF
TGCGCCAGCAGCTTGTTAGGACAGGGGACTGAAGCTTTCTTT
>TRBD1|.|TRBV4-1|TRBJ2-3
CASSQTGGNTDTQYF
TGCGCCAGCAGCCAAACAGGGGGTAATACAGATACGCAGTATTTT
>TRBD2|.|TRBV5-6|TRBJ2-1
CASSSRGGGNEQFF
TGTGCCAGCAGCTCCCGGGGCGGGGGCAATGAGCAGTTCTTC